This T cell receptor beta chain was captured in a study of OX40 agonist ivuxolimab in advanced cancers. Findings of the study overall: On average, CD8+ T cells showed a greater number of expanded clones than CD4+.

The germline V and J ends were trimmed by 3 bases and 5 bases, with 19 bases remaining between them. The germline V gene encodes CDR1 SGHAT and CDR2 FQNNGV. This CDR3 region has 16 residues. In regard to this clone: As yet, its antigen is unknown.

With autoimmune disease history or systemic immunosuppression, patients were excluded. The table came from immunoSEQ multiplex PCR; TCRdb's copy has only in-frame clones and leaves some out. Of more than 40,000 clones listed, roughly four fifths are singletons. The V and J genes are TRBV11-2 and TRBJ2-5; D may match TRBD1 or TRBD2 (6 bases each). The source of this sequence is an adult with an advanced solid tumor such as melanoma, head and neck, liver or kidney cancer. The material was CD4+ or CD8+ T cells sorted from blood, obtained in a trial of the OX40 agonist ivuxolimab. CDR3: CASSFDFGGRGETQYF. CDR3 coding DNA: TGTGCCAGCAGCTTCGACTTCGGGGGTAGGGGGGAGACCCAGTACTTC.